This paragraph covers one TCR beta chain sequence. Antigen specificity is unknown. This record belongs to a study of T-cell memory formation after mild COVID-19. TCRdb fed the 5' RACE reads into MiXCR, producing one record per CDR3 protein. Among around 200,000 distinct CDR3 sequences, approximately 17% were seen once, and the ten largest hold roughly 4.3%. The study, taken as a whole, reports: Specificity for SARS-CoV-2 was not confirmed among the second-wave clones peaking on day 37.

V lost 4 bases and J 7 bases, leaving 15 bases between the germline ends. The germline V gene has CDR1 MRHNA and CDR2 SNTAGT. This CDR3 is 14 amino acids long. Material for sequencing was PBMCs or a T cell subset sorted from them (not recorded which). This chain uses TRBV6-4 with TRBJ2-3; D may correspond to TRBD1 or TRBD2 (5 bases each). This TCR was recovered from a man younger than 30 who had mild COVID-19 (a few samples of this study predate the infection). Cell type and time point are not known. The CDR3 DNA reads TGTGCCAGCAGTGCCGGGGCGGGTCAGAATACGCAGTATTTT. This encodes CASSAGAGQNTQYF.